The 18 T cell receptor beta chains in this list originate from one sample, sequenced in a study of post-analysis software for immune sequencing data. General study points: A handful of TRBV segments (TRBV5-6, TRBV5-1 and TRBV20-1 among them) occurred more frequently in patients than in controls.

Unique molecular identifiers had been added to the TCR beta cDNA libraries. In TCRdb, the PCR reads were re-called with MiXCR into one record per CDR3 protein. The profile shows about 430,000 distinct CDR3 sequences, approximately 37% of them singletons. For these receptors, no antigen is known. The specimen was blood. The origin of the receptors is a girl between 2 and 10 years old with multiple sclerosis.

This clonotype was picked up a small number of times. The gene calls are TRBV28 and TRBJ2-5; a weak D match, TRBD2 (6 bases). The CDR3 has 12 residues. Germline values: CDR1 MDHEN, CDR2 SYDVKM. V lost 5 bases and J 11 bases, leaving 15 bases between the germline ends. CDR3 protein: CASSSGGLQQYF. In nucleotides, the CDR3 is TGTGCCAGCAGTAGTGGGGGACTTCAGCAGTACTTC.

This clonotype was seen a few times. The V gene is TRBV25-1, the J gene TRBJ2-3; 9 nucleotides align to TRBD2. CDR1 is MGHDK and CDR2 is SYGVNS in the germline V gene. V lost 8 bases, J lost 4 bases, and 10 bases stayed unmatched. CDR3 size: 15 residues. The CDR3 protein is CASLSGRSSPDTQYF. In DNA form, the CDR3 reads TGTGCCAGCCTAAGCGGGAGGAGTTCCCCAGATACGCAGTATTTT.

This clonotype was recorded a few times. The V gene is TRBV5-1, the J gene TRBJ2-5; tentatively, D is TRBD1 (6 bases). CDR1 and CDR2 (germline): SGHRS, YFSETQ. The CDR3 contains 16 residues. The V end was cut by 0 bases, the J end by 2 bases, with 14 bases between. The CDR3 region is CASSLGQQGWQETQYF. The CDR3 DNA sequence: TGCGCCAGCAGCTTGGGGCAACAGGGTTGGCAAGAGACCCAGTACTTC.

About this clonotype: A much larger clonotype is one base distant, so this may be a read error. The gene calls are TRBV7-8 and TRBJ2-7; no reliable D call. CDR3 length: 11 amino acids. Trimming shortened V by 5 bases and J by 7 bases, and 9 bases separated the two germline ends. The V gene's germline CDR1 is SGHVS and CDR2 FQNEAQ. The CDR3 coding sequence is TGTGCCAGCAGCGCCTCGAGGGAGCAGTACTTC. Translating gives CASSASREQYF.

This clonotype was observed a handful of times. The chain has TRBV12-3 or TRBV12-4 and TRBJ1-5, with unresolved D. CDR3 length equals 14 residues. Trimming shortened V by 4 bases and J by 6 bases, and 13 bases separated the two germline ends. Written as DNA, the CDR3 is TGTGCCAGCAGTTGGTCGGCAGTCGGTCAGCCCCAGCATTTT. It yields the protein CASSWSAVGQPQHF.

The chain links TRBV5-1 to TRBJ2-7; D is unresolved. Germline loops: CDR1 SGHRS, CDR2 YFSETQ. Trimming took off 0 bases at V and 5 bases at J, with 9 bases between the two ends. This CDR3 contains 13 residues. Here the CDR3 reads CASSLGSGHEQYF. CDR3 DNA: TGCGCCAGCAGCTTGGGGTCCGGACACGAGCAGTACTTC.

This clonotype showed up just a few times. V usage is TRBV28 and J usage is TRBJ2-7, with 10 positions matching TRBD1. This CDR3 has 17 residues. Germline assignment: CDR1 MDHEN and CDR2 SYDVKM. J gave up 1 base and V 3 bases, and 9 bases lay outside the gene matches. CDR3: CASSFWTGGVQSYEQYF. The CDR3 bases are TGTGCCAGCAGTTTCTGGACAGGGGGAGTCCAGTCCTACGAGCAGTACTTC.

The chain joins TRBV10-3 to TRBJ2-5, with a possible D match to TRBD2 (6 bases). V was shortened by 4 bases and J by 2 bases, with 11 bases between the two germline ends. Looked up from germline, CDR1 is ENHRY and CDR2 is SYGVKD. The CDR3 sequence is 14 residues long. The CDR3 is CAISAPGLQETQYF. CDR3 coding DNA: TGTGCCATCAGTGCCCCGGGACTTCAAGAGACCCAGTACTTC.

The gene calls are TRBV7-2 and TRBJ2-5; D remains unclear. Germline CDR1 reads SGHTA; CDR2 reads FQGNSA. The V end lost 2 bases, the J end lost 1 base, and 8 bases lay between the germline ends. The CDR3 has 14 amino acids. The CDR3 sequence is CASSLSNFQETQYF. DNA of the CDR3: TGTGCCAGCAGCTTATCGAACTTCCAAGAGACCCAGTACTTC.

The CDR3 is CSAAQGSGGYTF. In DNA, the CDR3 is TGCAGTGCTGCACAGGGCTCCGGCGGCTACACCTTC. This chain links TRBV20-1 with TRBJ1-2, with D possibly being TRBD1 (6 bases). CDR1 is DFQATT, CDR2 SNEGSKA, per germline (reference sequence). Trimming removed 5 bases at V and 8 bases at J, with 15 bases between. The CDR3 has 12 amino acids.

This clonotype was counted between two and nine times. The J gene is TRBJ2-5, the V gene TRBV3-1, with D tentatively TRBD2 (5 bases). Deletions cut 7 bases from V and 4 bases from J, with 10 bases between. The CDR3 runs to 12 residues. Per the germline V gene, CDR1 is LGHDT and CDR2 is YNNKEL (reference sequence). The CDR3 nucleotides read TGTGCCAGCACCTCCGAGGGAGAGACCCAGTACTTC. Its protein product is CASTSEGETQYF.

This clonotype was picked up a small number of times. The chain recombines TRBV5-1 with TRBJ2-5, with 10 positions matching TRBD2. The V segment lost 6 bases and the J segment 7 bases; nucleotides outside the gene matches: 6. Germline assignment: CDR1 SGHRS and CDR2 YFSETQ. The CDR3 has 13 amino acids. In DNA, the CDR3 is TGCGCCAGCACTCTAGCGGGGGAGGGGACCCAGTACTTC. The encoded protein is CASTLAGEGTQYF.

This rearrangement joins TRBV19 to TRBJ2-4, with D possibly called TRBD1 or TRBD2 (6 bases each). The CDR3 is 14 residues long. Trimming took 2 bases from V and 15 from J, leaving 20 bases between them. Germline loops: CDR1 LNHDA, CDR2 SQIVND (reference sequence). The CDR3, as DNA: TGTGCCAGTAGTATATTGGTGTCGGGGGCGCTTCGGTACTTC. The encoded protein is CASSILVSGALRYF.

This clonotype was picked up a small number of times. The rearrangement joins TRBV5-1 to TRBJ2-1; 7 nucleotides line up with TRBD2. Per the germline V gene, CDR1 is SGHRS and CDR2 is YFSETQ. J was trimmed by 6 bases and V by 5 bases; bases with no gene match: 17. The length of the CDR3 is 17 residues. The CDR3 coding sequence is TGCGCCAGCAGAACCCATCGCGGGAGTCCCCCTCGCAATGAGCAGTTCTTC. Translating gives CASRTHRGSPPRNEQFF.

The sample holds many counts of this clonotype. The chain joins TRBV29-1 to TRBJ2-7; 7 bases are shared with TRBD1. Germline V gene sequence: CDR1 SQVTM, CDR2 ANQGSEA. The CDR3 contains 12 residues. After removal of 7 bases from V and 4 bases from J, the junction contained 7 bases not matched to a gene. CDR3 loop: CSATGQTYEQYF. The CDR3, as DNA: TGCAGCGCCACGGGACAGACTTACGAGCAGTACTTC.

The chain has TRBV4-1 and TRBJ2-5, with D perhaps TRBD1 or TRBD2 (5 bases each). CDR1 and CDR2 (germline): MGHRA, YSYEKL. The CDR3 covers 16 residues. V was shortened by 1 base and J by 1 base, with 13 bases between the two germline ends. The CDR3 bases are TGCGCCAGCAGCCAAGTTGACGGGACGCCCCAAGAGACCCAGTACTTC. Its protein product is CASSQVDGTPQETQYF.

This clonotype has more than one count but fewer than ten. V usage is TRBV3-1 and J usage is TRBJ1-6; D unresolved. Trimming left V 4 bases short and J 7 bases short, with 11 bases between. This CDR3 comprises 14 residues. Germline assignment: CDR1 LGHDT and CDR2 YNNKEL (reference sequence). CDR3 sequence: CASSPGRGNSPLHF. In DNA, the CDR3 is TGTGCCAGCAGCCCTGGCCGGGGAAATTCACCCCTCCACTTT.

The table lists this clonotype with many counts. The V call is TRBV5-5, the J call TRBJ1-1; D gene unclear. V was cut by 2 bases and J by 2 bases, with 10 bases left in between. The CDR3 sequence is 14 residues long. Per germline, CDR1 SGHKS and CDR2 YYEKEE (reference sequence). CDR3 in amino acids: CASSFYRGNTEAFF. CDR3 coding DNA: TGTGCCAGCAGCTTTTATCGGGGAAACACTGAAGCTTTCTTT.